This T cell receptor (beta chain) emerged from a study of blood T cell repertoires in COVID-19. The wider study: Material from acute and convalescent COVID-19 was sourced from the United States, Italy and Spain. Sample material is recorded as cDNA or gDNA derived from T cells, B-cell-depleted T cells, or PBMCs.

V gave up 4 bases and J gave up 5 bases, with 11 bases separating them. Germline CDR1 SQVTM, CDR2 ANQGSEA. This CDR3 has 12 amino acids. Method: immunoSEQ multiplex PCR; TCRdb's copy keeps in-frame clones and lacks some. The sample shows a few hundred thousand clones, approximately 88% of them seen only once. Sequenced sample: peripheral blood. The rearrangement links TRBV29-1 to TRBJ2-5; tentatively, D is TRBD2 (5 bases). The clonotype originates from a woman in her 70s with COVID-19, enrolled during active disease. The CDR3 spells CSVGGSGETQYF. The CDR3 DNA reads TGCAGCGTTGGGGGTTCGGGGGAGACCCAGTACTTC.